Given below is one T cell receptor beta chain in context. Its antigen is still unknown. The sample originates from a study of monozygotic twins with inflammatory bowel disease. Both TCRalpha and TCRbeta cDNA were subjected to two nested PCRs lasting approximately 16 and 10 cycles. TCRdb reprocessed the 5' RACE reads, with one entry per CDR3 protein and no DNA. In total, the table holds fewer than 450,000 distinct CDR3 sequences. Blood, 2 to 2.5 ml, was drawn per donor. Study-wide findings and caveats: Healthy twins showed more clonotype sharing with others than IBD patients, especially patients with disease activity. Researchers reported no repertoire similarity difference between concordant and discordant twins, possibly from limited power.

Sequences were obtained from blood. The TCR comes from a human donor with ulcerative colitis or Crohn's disease, or a healthy co-twin of an affected twin (not recorded which).

This CDR3 reads CSARSRQPYEQYF. The rearrangement links TRBV20-1 to TRBJ2-7. Germline-derived CDR1 and CDR2 are DFQATT and SNEGSKA (reference sequence). This CDR3 spans 13 amino acids.